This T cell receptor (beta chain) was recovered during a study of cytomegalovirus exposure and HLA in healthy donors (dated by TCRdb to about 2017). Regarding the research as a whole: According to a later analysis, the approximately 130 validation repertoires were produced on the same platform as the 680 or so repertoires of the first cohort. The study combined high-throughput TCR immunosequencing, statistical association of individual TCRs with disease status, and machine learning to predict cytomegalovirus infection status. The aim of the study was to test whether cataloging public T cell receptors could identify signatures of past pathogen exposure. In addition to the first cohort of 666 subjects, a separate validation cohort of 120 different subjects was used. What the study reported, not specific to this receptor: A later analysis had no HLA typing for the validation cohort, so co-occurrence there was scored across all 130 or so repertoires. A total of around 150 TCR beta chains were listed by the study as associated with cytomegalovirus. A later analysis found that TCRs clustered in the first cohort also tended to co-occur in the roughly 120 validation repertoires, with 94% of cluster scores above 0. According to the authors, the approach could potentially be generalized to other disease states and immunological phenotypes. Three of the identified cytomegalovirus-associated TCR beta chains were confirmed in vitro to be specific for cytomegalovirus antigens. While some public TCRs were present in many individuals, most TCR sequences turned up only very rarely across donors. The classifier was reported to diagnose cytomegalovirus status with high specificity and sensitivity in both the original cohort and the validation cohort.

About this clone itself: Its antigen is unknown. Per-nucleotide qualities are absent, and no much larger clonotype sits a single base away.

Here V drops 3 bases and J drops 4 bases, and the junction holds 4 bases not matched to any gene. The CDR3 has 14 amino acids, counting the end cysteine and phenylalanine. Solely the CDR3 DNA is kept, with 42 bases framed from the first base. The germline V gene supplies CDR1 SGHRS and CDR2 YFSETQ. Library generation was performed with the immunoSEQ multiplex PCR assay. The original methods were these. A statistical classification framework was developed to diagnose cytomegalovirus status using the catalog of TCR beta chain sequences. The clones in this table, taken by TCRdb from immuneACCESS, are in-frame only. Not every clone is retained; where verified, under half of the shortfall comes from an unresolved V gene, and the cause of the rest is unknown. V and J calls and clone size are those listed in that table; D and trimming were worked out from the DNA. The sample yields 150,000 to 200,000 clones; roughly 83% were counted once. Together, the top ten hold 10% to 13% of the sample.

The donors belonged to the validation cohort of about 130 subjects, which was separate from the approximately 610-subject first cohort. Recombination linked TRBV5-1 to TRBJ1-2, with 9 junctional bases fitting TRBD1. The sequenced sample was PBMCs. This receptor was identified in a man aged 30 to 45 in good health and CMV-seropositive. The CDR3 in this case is CASSSTGGLYGYTF. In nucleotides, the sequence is TGCGCCAGCAGCTCGACAGGGGGTCTCTATGGCTACACCTTC.